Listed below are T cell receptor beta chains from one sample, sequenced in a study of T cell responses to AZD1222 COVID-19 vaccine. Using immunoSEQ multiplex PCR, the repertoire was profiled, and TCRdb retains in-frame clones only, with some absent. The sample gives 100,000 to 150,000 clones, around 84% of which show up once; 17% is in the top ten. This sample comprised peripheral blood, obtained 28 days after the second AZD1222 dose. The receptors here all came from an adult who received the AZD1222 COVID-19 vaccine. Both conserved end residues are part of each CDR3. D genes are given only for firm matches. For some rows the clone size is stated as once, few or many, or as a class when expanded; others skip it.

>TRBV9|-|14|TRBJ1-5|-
CASSVGQGGQPQHF
TGTGCCAGCAGCGTAGGTCAGGGAGGCCAGCCCCAGCATTTT
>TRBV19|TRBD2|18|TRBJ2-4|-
CASSIVGSGDLAKNIQYF
TGTGCCAGTAGTATAGTAGGTAGCGGGGATCTAGCCAAAAACATTCAGTACTTC
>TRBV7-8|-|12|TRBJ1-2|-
CASSQLNRGYTF
TGTGCCAGCAGCCAACTCAATAGGGGCTACACCTTC
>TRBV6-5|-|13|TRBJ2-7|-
CASMVEPGGEQYF
TGTGCCAGCATGGTGGAGCCTGGGGGCGAGCAGTACTTC
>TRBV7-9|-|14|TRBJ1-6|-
CASSQDSYNSPLHF
TGTGCCAGCAGTCAGGACAGCTATAATTCACCCCTCCACTTT
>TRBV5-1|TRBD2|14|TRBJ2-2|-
CASSAGGATGELFF
TGCGCCAGCAGCGCGGGAGGCGCCACCGGGGAGCTGTTTTTT
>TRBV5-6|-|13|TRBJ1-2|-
CASSFPPRSGYTF
TGTGCCAGCAGCTTTCCCCCTCGCTCTGGCTACACCTTC
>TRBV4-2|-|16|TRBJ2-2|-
CANSQGLWGNTGELFF
TGTGCCAACAGCCAAGGGCTTTGGGGGAACACCGGGGAGCTGTTTTTT
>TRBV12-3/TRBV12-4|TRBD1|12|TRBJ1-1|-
CASSGQVSRAFF
TGTGCCAGCAGTGGACAGGTTTCCAGGGCTTTCTTT
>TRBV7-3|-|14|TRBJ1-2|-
CASSSGPGPYGYTF
TGTGCCAGCAGCTCGGGTCCAGGGCCGTATGGCTACACCTTC
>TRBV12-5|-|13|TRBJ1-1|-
CASGLMGNTEAFF
TGTGCTAGTGGTTTGATGGGGAACACTGAAGCTTTCTTT
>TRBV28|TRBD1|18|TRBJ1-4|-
CASSPRTGGLLGDEKLFF
TGTGCCAGCAGTCCGAGGACAGGGGGCCTCCTGGGGGATGAAAAACTGTTTTTT
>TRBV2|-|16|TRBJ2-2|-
CASSEAAGTLFGELFF
TGTGCCAGCAGTGAAGCAGCTGGGACGTTATTCGGGGAGCTGTTTTTT
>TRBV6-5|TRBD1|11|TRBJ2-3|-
CASRDRDTQYF
TGTGCCAGCAGGGACAGGGATACGCAGTATTTT
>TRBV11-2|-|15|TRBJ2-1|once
CASSLEGGRGGEQFF
TGTGCCAGCAGCTTGGAAGGGGGAAGGGGTGGTGAGCAGTTCTTC
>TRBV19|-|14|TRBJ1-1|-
CASSMRWQNTEAFF
TGTGCCAGTAGTATGAGGTGGCAGAACACTGAAGCTTTCTTT
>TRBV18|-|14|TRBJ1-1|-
CASSPIGMNTEAFF
TGTGCCAGCTCACCAATAGGTATGAACACTGAAGCTTTCTTT
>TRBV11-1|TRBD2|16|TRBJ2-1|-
CASSFLGSGRNNEQFF
TGTGCCAGCAGCTTTTTAGGTAGCGGGAGAAACAATGAGCAGTTCTTC
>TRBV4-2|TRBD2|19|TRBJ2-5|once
CASSLTGTSGAGYRETQYF
TGTGCCAGCAGTCTTACCGGGACTAGCGGGGCGGGGTACCGAGAGACCCAGTACTTC
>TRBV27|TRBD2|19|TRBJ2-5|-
CASRSLGLAAAGGLETQYF
TGTGCCAGCAGATCCTTGGGACTAGCGGCCGCGGGTGGGTTGGAGACCCAGTACTTC
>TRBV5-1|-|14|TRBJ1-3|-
CASSLGGQGNTIYF
TGCGCCAGCAGCTTGGGTGGGCAAGGAAACACCATATATTTT
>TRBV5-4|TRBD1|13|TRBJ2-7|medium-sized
CASSADREHEQYF
TGTGCCAGCAGCGCGGACAGGGAACACGAGCAGTACTTC
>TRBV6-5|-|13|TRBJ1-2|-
CASSPGALYGYTF
TGTGCCAGCAGTCCAGGGGCCCTCTATGGCTACACCTTC
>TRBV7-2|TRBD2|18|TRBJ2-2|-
CASSLRPTSGENTGELFF
TGTGCCAGCAGCCTACGACCGACTAGCGGGGAAAACACCGGGGAGCTGTTTTTT
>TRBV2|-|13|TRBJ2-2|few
CAGRQGYAGELFF
TGTGCCGGCAGGCAGGGGTACGCCGGGGAGCTGTTTTTT
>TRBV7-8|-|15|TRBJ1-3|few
CASSLYGGKGNTIYF
TGTGCCAGCAGCCTTTATGGCGGTAAAGGAAACACCATATATTTT
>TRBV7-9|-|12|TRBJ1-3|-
CASSSTGNTIYF
TGTGCCAGCAGCTCCACTGGAAACACCATATATTTT
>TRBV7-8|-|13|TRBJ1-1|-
CASSFMGGTEAFF
TGTGCCAGCAGCTTCATGGGGGGGACTGAAGCTTTCTTT
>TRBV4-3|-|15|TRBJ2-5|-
CASSHGPHHQETQYF
TGCGCCAGCAGCCACGGACCCCATCACCAAGAGACCCAGTACTTC
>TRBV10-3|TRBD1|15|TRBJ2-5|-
CAISEPTGGRETQYF
TGTGCCATCAGTGAGCCGACAGGGGGCCGGGAGACCCAGTACTTC
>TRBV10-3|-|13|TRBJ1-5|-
CAISDVGDQPQHF
TGTGCCATCAGTGATGTGGGGGATCAGCCCCAGCATTTT
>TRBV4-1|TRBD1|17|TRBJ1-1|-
CASSARTGYLGNTEAFF
TGCGCCAGCAGCGCCCGGACAGGGTATCTCGGGAACACTGAAGCTTTCTTT
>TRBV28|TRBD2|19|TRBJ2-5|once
CASSPSPGLGALLQETQYF
TGTGCCAGCAGTCCGTCCCCGGGACTAGGGGCCCTCCTACAAGAGACCCAGTACTTC
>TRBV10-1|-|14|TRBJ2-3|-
CATLFVVDTDTQYF
TGCGCCACCCTTTTCGTTGTCGACACAGATACGCAGTATTTT
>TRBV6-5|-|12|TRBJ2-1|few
CASRAQYNEQFF
TGTGCCAGCAGGGCACAGTACAATGAGCAGTTCTTC
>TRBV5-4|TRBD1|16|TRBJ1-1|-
CASSSRTGGPDTEAFF
TGTGCCAGCAGCTCCCGGACAGGGGGCCCTGACACTGAAGCTTTCTTT
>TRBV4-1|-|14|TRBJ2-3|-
CASSQDRATDTQYF
TGCGCCAGCAGCCAAGACAGAGCCACAGATACGCAGTATTTT
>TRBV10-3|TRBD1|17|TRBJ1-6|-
CAISLTQGAWDNSPLHF
TGTGCCATCAGCCTTACCCAGGGGGCCTGGGATAATTCACCCCTCCACTTT
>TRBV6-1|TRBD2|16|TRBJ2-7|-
CASSEAVAGESYEQYF
TGTGCCAGCAGTGAAGCAGTAGCGGGAGAGAGTTACGAGCAGTACTTC
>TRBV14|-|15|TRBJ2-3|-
CASSQVSPVTDTQYF
TGTGCCAGCAGCCAAGTCTCCCCAGTCACAGATACGCAGTATTTT
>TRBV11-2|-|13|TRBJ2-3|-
CASSRDILDTQYF
TGTGCCAGCAGCCGGGATATTCTGGATACGCAGTATTTT
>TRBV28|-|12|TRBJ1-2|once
CASSRQSYGYTF
TGTGCCAGCAGCAGACAGTCGTATGGCTACACCTTC
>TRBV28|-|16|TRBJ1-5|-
CASRWWGQAINQPQHF
TGTGCCAGCAGGTGGTGGGGGCAGGCCATCAATCAGCCCCAGCATTTT
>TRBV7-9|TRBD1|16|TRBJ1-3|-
CASSLSTGTDGNTIYF
TGTGCCAGCAGCTTATCGACAGGGACGGACGGAAACACCATATATTTT
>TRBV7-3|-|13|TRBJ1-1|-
CASSSTGNTEAFF
TGTGCCAGCAGCTCAACAGGGAACACTGAAGCTTTCTTT
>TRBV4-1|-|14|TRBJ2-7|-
CASSLSLAAREQYF
TGCGCCAGCAGTCTGAGCCTTGCCGCGAGGGAGCAGTACTTC
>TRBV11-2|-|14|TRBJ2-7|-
CASRGEGRTYEQYF
TGTGCCAGCCGAGGCGAGGGCCGAACCTACGAGCAGTACTTC
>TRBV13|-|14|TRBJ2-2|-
CASKVGANTGELFF
TGTGCCAGCAAAGTGGGGGCGAACACCGGGGAGCTGTTTTTT
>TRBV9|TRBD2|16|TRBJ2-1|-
CASSVLDSGSYNEQFF
TGTGCCAGCAGCGTACTTGATAGCGGGTCCTACAATGAGCAGTTCTTC
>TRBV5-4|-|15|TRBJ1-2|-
CASRRMGGSYYGYTF
TGTGCCAGCAGGCGAATGGGGGGCTCCTACTATGGCTACACCTTC
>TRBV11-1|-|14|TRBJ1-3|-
CASRRGGSGNTIYF
TGTGCCAGCCGGCGAGGGGGCTCTGGAAACACCATATATTTT